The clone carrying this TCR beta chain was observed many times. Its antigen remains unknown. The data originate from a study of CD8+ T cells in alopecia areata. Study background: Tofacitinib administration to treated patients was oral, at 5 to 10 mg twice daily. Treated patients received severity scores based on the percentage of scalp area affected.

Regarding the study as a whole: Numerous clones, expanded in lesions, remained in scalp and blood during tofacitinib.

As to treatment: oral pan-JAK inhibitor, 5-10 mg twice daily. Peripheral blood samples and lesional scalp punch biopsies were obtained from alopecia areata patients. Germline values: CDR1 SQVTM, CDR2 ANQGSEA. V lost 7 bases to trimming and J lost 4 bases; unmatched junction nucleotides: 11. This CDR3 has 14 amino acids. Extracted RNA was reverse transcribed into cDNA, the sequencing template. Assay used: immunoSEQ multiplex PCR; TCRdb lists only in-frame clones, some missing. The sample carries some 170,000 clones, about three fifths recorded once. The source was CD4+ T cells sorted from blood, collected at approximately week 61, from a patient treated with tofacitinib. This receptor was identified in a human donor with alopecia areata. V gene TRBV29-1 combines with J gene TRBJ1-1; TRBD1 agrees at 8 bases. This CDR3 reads CSARQGKSGTEAFF. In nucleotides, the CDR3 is TGCAGCGCCCGACAGGGGAAGAGCGGCACTGAAGCTTTCTTT.